Detailed here is one T cell receptor beta chain. Its antigen is undetermined. These data originate in a study of cytomegalovirus exposure and HLA in healthy donors. Study-wide points: HLA alleles showed associations with approximately 15,000 TCR beta sequences in a later analysis, at a 0.05 false discovery rate.

This CDR3 spans 18 amino acids. Germline V CDR1 and CDR2: SGHTA, FQGTGA. Trimming took 5 bases from V and 4 from J; bases not matched to a gene: 13. Healthy bone marrow donors made up the donor group. Donors were ostensibly healthy at sampling, although undocumented immune exposures were probable. A multiplex PCR was run with 60 Vbeta primers and 13 Jbeta primers. Profiling relied on immunoSEQ multiplex PCR, and the TCRdb table lists in-frame clones only, not all of them. The top ten hold over 20% of the sample, which has 80,000 or so clones, about a tenth seen once. This chain uses TRBV7-3 with TRBJ2-2, with 10 bases identical to TRBD2. This TCR derives from a man aged 55 to 70 in good health and CMV-seropositive. The sequenced material came from PBMCs. The CDR3 reads CASSPRRVAGGGTGELFF. The CDR3 region has the DNA TGTGCCAGCAGCCCCCGGAGAGTAGCGGGGGGCGGCACCGGGGAGCTGTTTTTT.